The T cell receptor beta chain described here comes from a study of CD8 T cells in Susac syndrome. CDR1 is LGHNT, CDR2 FRNRAP, per germline. With 2 bases removed from V and 3 bases from J, the gap between germline ends came to 6 bases. CDR3 length: 13 residues. An input of about 0.5 to 1 ug of RNA was subjected to reverse transcription using random hexamers. Multiplex PCR with immunoSEQ amplified the TCR beta CDR3 across 54 Vbeta and 13 Jbeta. TCRdb redid the calling of the immunoSEQ multiplex PCR reads with MiXCR, one entry per CDR3 protein. The sample carries approximately 130,000 distinct CDR3 sequences, around 90% recorded once. Blood CD8+ and CD4+ T cells underwent high-throughput TCR beta sequencing. Bulk CD8+ and CD4+ cells came from magnetic negative isolation; CD8+ TEMRA by FACS.

The chain employs TRBV12-5 and TRBJ2-3; no clear D gene. This clonotype was obtained from a human donor with multiple sclerosis. Sequences were obtained from CD8+ T cells from PBMCs. In nucleotides, the CDR3 is TGTGCTAGTGGTTTGATAACTACAGATACGCAGTATTTT. Translation gives CASGLITTDTQYF.